The rows below give T cell receptor beta chains drawn from one sample of a study of shared clonotypes between healthy human individuals. Assay: immunoSEQ multiplex PCR; the TCRdb copy retains only in-frame clones and omits some. Here the sample spans approximately 350,000 clones, roughly 70% being singletons. Input material: memory CD4+ T cells sorted from blood. The receptors originated from a man aged 30-40 years in good health. Both conserved end residues are trimmed from each CDR3.

v_call: TRBV7-9; cdr3_aa: ASSLWRGQETQY
v_call: TRBV9; cdr3_aa: ASSVGSGRGQETQY
v_call: TRBV9; cdr3_aa: ASSFGLAGGADEQF
v_call: TRBV11-1; cdr3_aa: ASSFLAGGRNEQF
v_call: TRBV5-6; cdr3_aa: ASSGTGSVDEQY
v_call: TRBV11-2; cdr3_aa: ASSLEGAGADTQY
v_call: TRBV4-1; cdr3_aa: ASSRGAGGPENIQY
v_call: TRBV5-4; cdr3_aa: ASSLGPGETQY
v_call: TRBV29-1; cdr3_aa: IGLTGEKLF
v_call: TRBV19; cdr3_aa: ASSPGRLASTDTQY
v_call: TRBV10-3; cdr3_aa: AISVSSSGANVLT
v_call: TRBV7-2; cdr3_aa: ASSRDVRTDTQY